These 14 T cell receptor beta chains were all obtained from the same sample, sequenced in a study of shared clonotypes between healthy human individuals. Here immunoSEQ multiplex PCR was the method, and the copy in TCRdb shows in-frame clones only, minus some. The table shows about a million clones, with less than 85% occurring only once. Sequenced: memory CD4+ T cells sorted from blood. Subset of the sample: CD45RA-negative fraction. These receptors all stem from a young man in good health.

On this clone: With a far larger clone one base away, a read error is the likely cause. Other nucleotide sequences from this sample produce the same CDR3. The chain joins TRBV6-5 to TRBJ1-2, with D tentatively TRBD1 (5 bases). Germline V gives CDR1 MNHEY, CDR2 SVGAGI. This CDR3 is 15 amino acids long. Here the CDR3 reads CASSYSGEGNYGYTF. DNA of the CDR3: TGCGCCAGCAGTTACTCGGGGGAGGGTAACTATGGCTACACCTTC.

The chain joins TRBV10-3 to TRBJ1-1; D perhaps matches TRBD1 (5 bases). This CDR3 has 12 residues. In germline, CDR1 is ENHRY, CDR2 SYGVKD. The ends were cut back, 5 bases at V and 3 bases at J, with 7 bases in the middle. The CDR3 region has the DNA TGTGCCATCAGTTTGGGGGACACTGAAGCTTTCTTT. It codes for CAISLGDTEAFF.

The gene calls are TRBV5-6 and TRBJ2-7; possibly TRBD2 for D (6 bases). Germline assignment: CDR1 SGHDT and CDR2 YYEEEE. V shed 2 bases and J shed 2 bases, with 11 bases lying between them. This CDR3 region has 14 residues. The CDR3 nucleotides read TGTGCCAGCAGCTTTGGACTAACCACCTACGAGCAGTACTTC. This encodes CASSFGLTTYEQYF. Filled out from reference TRBV5-6 and TRBJ2-7, the complete variable domain reads DAGVTQSPTHLIKTRGQQVTLRCSPKSGHDTVSWYQQALGQGPQFIFQYYEEEERQRGNFPDRFSGHQFPNYSSELNVNALLLGDSALYLCASSFGLTTYEQYFGPGTRLTVT.

This clone was recorded many times. The chain links TRBV6-5 to TRBJ2-7; the D is unclear. Trimming shortened V by 6 bases and J by 12 bases, and 18 bases separated the two germline ends. Germline loops: CDR1 MNHEY, CDR2 SVGAGI. The CDR3 spans 12 residues. CDR3 residues: CASSQDQPIWYF. CDR3 coding DNA: TGTGCCAGCAGCCAGGACCAGCCGATCTGGTACTTC.

There are many counts of this clone. This sequence joins TRBV7-6 and TRBJ2-3, with TRBD2 identical over 10 bases. The V segment lost 6 bases and the J segment 1 base; nucleotides outside the gene matches: 4. The CDR3 is made up of 15 amino acids. Germline CDR1 reads SGHVS; CDR2 reads FNYEAQ. The CDR3 reads CASSTGTSGTDTQYF. The DNA for the CDR3 is TGTGCCAGCAGTACCGGGACTAGCGGCACAGATACGCAGTATTTT.

This rearrangement joins TRBV9 to TRBJ2-1, with D unresolved. Trimming left V 0 bases short and J 0 bases short, with 7 bases between. CDR3 length equals 15 residues. The germline V gene has CDR1 SGDLS and CDR2 YYNGEE. Here the CDR3 reads CASSVDLLSYNEQFF. CDR3 coding DNA: TGTGCCAGCAGCGTAGATCTACTCTCCTACAATGAGCAGTTCTTC.

The chain combines TRBV5-4 with TRBJ2-7; no clear D gene. This CDR3 is 13 amino acids long. Germline V lookup: CDR1 SGHNT, CDR2 YYREEE (reference sequence). Trimming shortened V by 1 base and J by 1 base, and 6 bases separated the two germline ends. CDR3 protein: CASSLYGSYEQYF. The CDR3 DNA is TGTGCCAGCAGCTTGTATGGATCCTACGAGCAGTACTTC.

This clone has at least ten counts. The V gene is TRBV7-9, the J gene TRBJ1-1; tentative D call: TRBD1 (5 bases). The CDR3 extends over 12 amino acids. V was cut by 5 bases and J by 6 bases, with 10 bases left in between. Germline-derived CDR1 and CDR2 are SEHNR and FQNEAQ (reference sequence). The CDR3 region has the DNA TGTGCCAGCAGCCGTGGGACTTCTGAAGCTTTCTTT. It encodes CASSRGTSEAFF.

Points on this clone: This sample includes further DNA sequences coding for the same CDR3. The chain employs TRBV6-1 and TRBJ1-5; 8 nucleotides line up with TRBD1. The CDR3 loop spans 14 amino acids. Germline values: CDR1 MNHNS, CDR2 SASEGT. J gave up 2 bases and V 6 bases, and 3 bases lay outside the gene matches. Here the CDR3 DNA reads TGTGCCAGCAGCCCGGACAGGGGCAATCAGCCCCAGCATTTT. Protein product: CASSPDRGNQPQHF.

V gene TRBV6-5 combines with J gene TRBJ2-2; possible D gene TRBD1, 6 bases. The CDR3 length is 15 residues. V was cut by 2 bases and J by 5 bases, with 12 bases left in between. From germline, CDR1 is MNHEY and CDR2 SVGAGI. CDR3 protein: CASSYLQGQTGELFF. The CDR3 bases are TGTGCCAGCAGTTACCTACAGGGTCAAACCGGGGAGCTGTTTTTT.

The CDR3 DNA follows: TGTGCCAGCAGTGTACAAGTTGGGACTGAAGCTTTCTTT. Residues: CASSVQVGTEAFF. The rearrangement uses TRBV25-1 and TRBJ1-1; D is unresolved. The CDR3 totals 13 residues. CDR1 is MGHDK, CDR2 SYGVNS, per germline. V was shortened by 4 bases and J by 5 bases, with 11 bases between the two germline ends.

The CDR3 DNA reads as TGTGCCAGTCGTCCAGGGACTCGACAAAACTATGGCTACACCTTC. This codes for CASRPGTRQNYGYTF. The rearrangement uses TRBV19 and TRBJ1-2; D possibly corresponds to TRBD1 (5 bases). The V end lost 8 bases, the J end lost 2 bases, and 18 bases lay between the germline ends. Germline values: CDR1 LNHDA, CDR2 SQIVND (reference sequence). The CDR3 length is 15 residues. The complete variable domain, with remaining parts taken from reference TRBV19 and TRBJ1-2, reads DGGITQSPKYLFRKEGQNVTLSCEQNLNHDAMYWYRQDPGQGLRLIYYSQIVNDFQKGDIAEGYSVSREKKESFPLTVTSAQKNPTAFYLCASRPGTRQNYGYTFGSGTRLTVV.

This chain links TRBV2 with TRBJ2-2; TRBD2 agrees at 8 bases. The trim removed 3 bases at V and 7 bases at J, leaving 10 bases unmatched. The germline V gene has CDR1 SNHLY and CDR2 FYNNEI. This CDR3 is 16 amino acids long. The CDR3 reads CASSDILAARGGELFF. The CDR3 DNA is TGTGCCAGCAGTGATATACTAGCGGCCAGGGGCGGGGAGCTGTTTTTT.

This chain joins TRBV5-1 and TRBJ2-7, with D perhaps matching TRBD1 or TRBD2 (6 bases each). Germline lookup yields CDR1 SGHRS and CDR2 YFSETQ. CDR3 size: 15 residues. The germline V and J ends were trimmed by 5 bases and 2 bases, with 17 bases remaining between them. CDR3 nucleotide sequence: TGCGCCAGCAGGATACAGGGAGGAGGAACCTACGAGCAGTACTTC. Translated, it gives CASRIQGGGTYEQYF.